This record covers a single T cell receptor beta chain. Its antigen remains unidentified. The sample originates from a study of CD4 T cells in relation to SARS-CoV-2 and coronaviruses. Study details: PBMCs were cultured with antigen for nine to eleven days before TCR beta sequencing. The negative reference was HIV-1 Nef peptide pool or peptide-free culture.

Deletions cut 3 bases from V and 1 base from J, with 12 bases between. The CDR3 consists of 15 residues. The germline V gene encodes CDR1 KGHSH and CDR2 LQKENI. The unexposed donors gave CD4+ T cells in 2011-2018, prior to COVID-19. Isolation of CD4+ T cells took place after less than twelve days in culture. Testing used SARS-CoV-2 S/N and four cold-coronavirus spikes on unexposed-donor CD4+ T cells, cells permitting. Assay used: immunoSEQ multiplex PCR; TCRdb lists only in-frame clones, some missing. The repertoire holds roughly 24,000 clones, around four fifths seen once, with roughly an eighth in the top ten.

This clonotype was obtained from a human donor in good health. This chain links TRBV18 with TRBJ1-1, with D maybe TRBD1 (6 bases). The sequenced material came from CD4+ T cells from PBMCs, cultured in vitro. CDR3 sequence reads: CASSPVTGPNTEAFF. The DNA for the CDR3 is TGTGCCAGCTCACCCGTAACAGGGCCGAACACTGAAGCTTTCTTT.